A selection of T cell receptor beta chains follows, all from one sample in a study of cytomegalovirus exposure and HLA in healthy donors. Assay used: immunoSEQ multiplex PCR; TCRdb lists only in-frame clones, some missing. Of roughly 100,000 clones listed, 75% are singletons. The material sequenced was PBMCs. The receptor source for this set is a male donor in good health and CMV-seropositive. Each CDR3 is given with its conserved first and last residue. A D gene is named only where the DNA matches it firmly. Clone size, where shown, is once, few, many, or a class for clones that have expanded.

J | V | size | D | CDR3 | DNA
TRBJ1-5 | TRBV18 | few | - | CASSRDMGAGYSNQPQHF | TGTGCCAGCTCCCGCGACATGGGTGCGGGATATAGCAATCAGCCCCAGCATTTT
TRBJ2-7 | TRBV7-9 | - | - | CASLGAQGQQYF | TGTGCCAGCTTGGGGGCGCAGGGACAACAGTACTTC
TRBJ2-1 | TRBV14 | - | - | CASSPGTPNEQFF | TGTGCCAGCAGCCCCGGGACACCCAATGAGCAGTTCTTC
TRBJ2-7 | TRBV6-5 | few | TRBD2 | CASSLSGDGSYEQYF | TGTGCCAGCAGTCTCAGCGGGGACGGGTCCTACGAGCAGTACTTC
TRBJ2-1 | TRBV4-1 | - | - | CASSHPGSYNEQFF | TGCGCCAGCAGCCACCCCGGGTCCTACAATGAGCAGTTCTTC
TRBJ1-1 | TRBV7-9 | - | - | CASTFGRGMNTEAFF | TGTGCCAGCACATTTGGAAGGGGAATGAACACTGAAGCTTTCTTT
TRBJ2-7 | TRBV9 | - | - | CASSSYASYEQYF | TGTGCCAGCAGCTCGTACGCCAGCTACGAGCAGTACTTC
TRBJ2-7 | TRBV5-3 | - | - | CARSLCPVSLDSASSYEQYF | TGTGCCAGAAGCTTATGCCCTGTCTCGCTGGACAGTGCCAGCTCCTACGAGCAGTACTTC
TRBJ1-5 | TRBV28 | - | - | CASSPNRVGQPQHF | TGTGCCAGCAGTCCGAACAGGGTGGGGCAGCCCCAGCATTTT
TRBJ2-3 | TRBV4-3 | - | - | CASSQESRSTDTQYF | TGCGCCAGCAGCCAAGAATCTAGGAGCACAGATACGCAGTATTTT
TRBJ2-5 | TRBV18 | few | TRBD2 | CASSPMAGEETQYF | TGTGCCAGCTCCCCAATGGCGGGGGAGGAGACCCAGTACTTC
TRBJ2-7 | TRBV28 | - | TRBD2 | CASSLLTLAGRYEQYF | TGTGCCAGCAGTTTACTGACACTAGCGGGGAGGTACGAGCAGTACTTC
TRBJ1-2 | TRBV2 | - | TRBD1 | CATETGGADYGYTF | TGTGCCACAGAAACAGGGGGCGCAGACTATGGCTACACCTTC
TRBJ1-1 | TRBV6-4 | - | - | CASSDSSSGQWTEAFF | TGTGCCAGCAGTGACTCCTCATCCGGACAGTGGACTGAAGCTTTCTTT
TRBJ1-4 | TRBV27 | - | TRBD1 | CASSFYRGTNEKLFF | TGTGCCAGCAGTTTCTACAGGGGAACTAATGAAAAACTGTTTTTT
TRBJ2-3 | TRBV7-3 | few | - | CAFSRAYRTDTQYF | TGTGCCTTCAGCAGGGCGTACCGCACAGATACGCAGTATTTT
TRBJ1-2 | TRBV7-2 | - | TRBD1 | CASSSLTRGQNYGYTF | TGTGCCAGCAGCTCCTTGACACGGGGACAGAACTATGGCTACACCTTC
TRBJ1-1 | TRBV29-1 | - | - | CSVGGQPLNTEAFF | TGCAGCGTAGGTGGACAACCTCTGAACACTGAAGCTTTCTTT